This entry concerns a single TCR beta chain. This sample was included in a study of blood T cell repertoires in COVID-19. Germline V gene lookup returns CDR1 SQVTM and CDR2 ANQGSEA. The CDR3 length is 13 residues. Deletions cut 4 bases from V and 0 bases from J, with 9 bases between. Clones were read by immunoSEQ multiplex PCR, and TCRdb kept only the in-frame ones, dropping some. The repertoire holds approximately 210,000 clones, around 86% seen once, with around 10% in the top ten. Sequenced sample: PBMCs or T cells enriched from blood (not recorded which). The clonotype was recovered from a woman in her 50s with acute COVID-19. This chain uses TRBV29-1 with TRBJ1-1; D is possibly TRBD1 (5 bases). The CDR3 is CSVVGGMNTEAFF. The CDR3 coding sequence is TGCAGCGTTGTCGGGGGGATGAACACTGAAGCTTTCTTT.